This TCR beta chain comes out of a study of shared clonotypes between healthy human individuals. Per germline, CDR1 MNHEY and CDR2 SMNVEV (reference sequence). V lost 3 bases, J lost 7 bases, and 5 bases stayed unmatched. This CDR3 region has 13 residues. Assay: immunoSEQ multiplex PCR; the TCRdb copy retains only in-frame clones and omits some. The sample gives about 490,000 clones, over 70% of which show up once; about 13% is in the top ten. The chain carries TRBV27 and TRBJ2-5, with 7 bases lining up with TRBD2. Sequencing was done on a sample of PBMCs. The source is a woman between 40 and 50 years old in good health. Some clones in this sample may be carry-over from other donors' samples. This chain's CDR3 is CASSFSAGMTQYF. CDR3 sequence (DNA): TGTGCCAGCAGTTTCTCAGCGGGGATGACCCAGTACTTC.